This T cell receptor beta chain was obtained from a study of early T cells in non-severe SARS-CoV-2 infection. The V gene's germline CDR1 is SGHTA and CDR2 FQGTGA. The CDR3 contains 15 residues. V was pared by 5 bases and J by 1 base, with 12 bases between. TCRdb used MiXCR to reprocess the 5' RACE reads, holding one entry per CDR3 protein. The sample has some 71,000 distinct CDR3 sequences, over 8% seen once. This clonotype was recorded many times. The V gene is TRBV7-3, the J gene TRBJ2-1; no clear D gene. The source is an adult who was a healthcare worker with PCR-confirmed SARS-CoV-2 infection or an uninfected control (not recorded which). The source material was whole blood, sampled at baseline. This CDR3 reads CASSPGSASYNEQFF. The DNA for the CDR3 is TGTGCCAGCAGCCCTGGGTCGGCATCCTACAATGAGCAGTTCTTC. Full variable domain (outside the CDR3, taken from reference TRBV7-3 and TRBJ2-1): GAGVSQTPSNKVTEKGKYVELRCDPISGHTALYWYRQSLGQGPEFLIYFQGTGAADDSGLPNDRFFAVRPEGSVSTLKIQRTERGDSAVYLCASSPGSASYNEQFFGPGTRLTVL.